Below, one T cell receptor beta chain is given with its context. This clonotype was counted at least ten times. Its antigen is currently not known. Per-nucleotide qualities are absent, and no much larger clonotype sits a single base away. TCR beta CDR3 regions were amplified from RNA transcripts. A first-round RT-PCR of the TCR CDR3 used the HTBI primer set with the Qiagen OneStep RT-PCR kit. Libraries were constructed in a second round of multiplex PCR, after which size selection and purification were carried out. Sequencing of the libraries was done on an Illumina HiSeq2000 using paired-end 100 bp reads. In the original analysis: SOAPnuke was used to process the raw data, throwing out any read that contained adapters or uncalled bases, had a mean Phred below 15, or lacked an exact constant-primer or identifier match. High-quality paired reads were merged with COPE v1.2.5, and unique nucleotide sequences were defined as clonotypes. MiTCR v1.1 was used to align the clonotypes against IMGT TRBV, TRBD and TRBJ reference segments. Only V-J combinations with frequency above 0.0001, covering 99% to 99.2% of repertoires, were analysed. The TCS score was defined as F50 (clonal expansion) divided by E x V (chaos), with BLOSUM62-based TCRdist calculated between CDR3 peptides within each V-J. Welch's t-statistics and random forest reduced fewer than 600 V-J features to about 13, which were used in a naive Bayes classifier (R e1071). TCRdb redid the processing of the public reads, applying fastp at Q25 and MiXCR, and retained in-frame beta chains. Every entry covers one CDR3 protein and lists the most common genes and DNA from its rows. The V and J calls here are based on TCRdb, not the publication. This sample lists approximately 330,000 distinct CDR3 sequences; roughly 15% were detected once. The ten biggest clones cover 34% of the sample.

In the ophthalmopathy patients, disease was moderately to severely active, with a Clinical Activity Score of 3 or more, a NOSPECS grade of 4 or more, and a duration of less than 3 months. The study excluded patients with uncontrolled infections, other autoimmune diseases, pregnancy or lactation. Diagnoses relied on clinical symptoms, serum thyroxine and TRAb, thyroid ultrasound and orbital computed tomography. PBMCs were isolated from 10 ml of fresh peripheral blood by Ficoll-Paque density gradient centrifugation. Total RNA was extracted using Trizol reagent, and RNA quality was assessed on an Agilent 2100 Bioanalyzer. The germline V gene provides CDR1 MGHRA and CDR2 YSYEKL. Its CDR3 holds 13 amino acids, cysteine through phenylalanine. The retained sequence is limited to the CDR3, 39 bases, with the frame set at the first base. The V end loses 1 base and the J end loses 5 bases, and a stretch of 6 bases separates them.

This sample is part of a study of T cells in Graves' hyperthyroidism and ophthalmopathy (dated by TCRdb to about 2019). Context from the whole study: Peripheral blood samples were taken at initial diagnosis, before any treatment was given. To identify TCR V-J signatures that set the groups apart, the researchers used a discovery cohort of 90 to 100 patients, made up of about 44 with Graves' ophthalmopathy and some 56 with stable Graves' hyperthyroidism. Whether ophthalmopathy could be predicted prospectively was tested in an independent validation cohort made up of under 20 hyperthyroidism patients plus 17 patients who later progressed to ophthalmopathy. The 75 to 100 discovery patients were randomly split 7:3 into training and test sets. In over five Graves' hyperthyroidism patients, the study also compared T-cell repertoires from thyroid tissue with T-cell repertoires from blood. After sampling, hyperthyroidism patients received methimazole starting at 30 mg daily, and ophthalmopathy patients received high-dose intravenous methylprednisolone. The paper reports TCR Vbeta CDR3 sequencing of approximately 130 peripheral blood samples: 40 to 45 ophthalmopathy, roughly 80 hyperthyroidism and approximately 17 progressor patients. The paper's findings and limits, for the study overall: During validation, the model predicted progression to ophthalmopathy a median of around 7 months ahead of onset, with 70.59% sensitivity and more than 72% specificity. Most expanded thyroid clonotypes (frequency above 0.001) were also found in blood, which suggests that blood repertoires may mirror thyroid immune responses. A 13 V-J signature model separated ophthalmopathy from stable hyperthyroidism, with about 88% sensitivity and 81.08% specificity in cross-validation and 80%/75% in testing. Sample size was not statistically predetermined, and investigators were not blinded to group allocation.

Material for sequencing was blood. This receptor was identified in a woman aged 40 to 50 with Graves' ophthalmopathy. This chain joins TRBV4-1 to TRBJ1-5; the D gene assignment is ambiguous. The CDR3 loop reads CASSQVAHQPQHF. The DNA is TGCGCCAGCAGCCAAGTGGCACATCAGCCCCAGCATTTT.